Listed below are T cell receptor beta chains from one sample, sequenced in a study of blood T cell repertoires in COVID-19. The repertoire was sequenced with immunoSEQ multiplex PCR; TCRdb's copy has only in-frame clones and lacks some. Among under 300,000 clones listed, about 88% were seen once. The material sequenced was peripheral blood. These receptor sequences come from a middle-aged woman who had recovered from COVID-19. Each CDR3 is given with its conserved first and last residue. The D gene is left open where the match is weak. Clone size, where shown, is once, few, many, or a class for clones that have expanded.

>TRBJ2-5|TRBV3-1/TRBV3-2|.|.
TGTGCCAGCAGCCAAGTCCAGACACCGAACCAAGAGACCCAGTACTTC
CASSQVQTPNQETQYF
>TRBJ2-4|TRBV5-6|.|.
TGTGCCAGCAGCTTGTGGGAGATAGGGAACATTCAGTACTTC
CASSLWEIGNIQYF
>TRBJ2-3|TRBV2|once|.
TGTGCCAGCAATTCAGGGGCCTACACAGATACGCAGTATTTT
CASNSGAYTDTQYF
>TRBJ1-1|TRBV12-3/TRBV12-4|.|.
TGTGCCAGCAGTTTTACAGAGAACACTGAAGCTTTCTTT
CASSFTENTEAFF
>TRBJ2-1|TRBV7-2|.|TRBD2
TGTGCCAGCAGCACCGGACTAGCGGGAGACCCCTCCTACAATGAGCAGTTCTTC
CASSTGLAGDPSYNEQFF
>TRBJ2-1|TRBV7-2|.|TRBD1
TGTGCCAGCAGCTTAACCACAGGGGGAGAAAATGAGCAGTTCTTC
CASSLTTGGENEQFF
>TRBJ2-7|TRBV29-1|.|TRBD1
TGCAGCGGGCGGATAAACCACAGGGGCCGCAGCTCCTACGAGCAGTACTTC
CSGRINHRGRSSYEQYF
>TRBJ1-2|TRBV12-3/TRBV12-4|.|.
TGTGCCAGCAGTTTGGCGGACTATGGCTACACCTTC
CASSLADYGYTF
>TRBJ1-2|TRBV24-1|.|TRBD1
TGTGCCACCAGCGTTACAGGGGGCTATGGCTACACCTTC
CATSVTGGYGYTF
>TRBJ2-3|TRBV11-3|few|TRBD2
TGTGCCAGCACCTCGGCGGGAGATTTGAATACGCAGTATTTT
CASTSAGDLNTQYF
>TRBJ2-2|TRBV3-1/TRBV3-2|.|TRBD2
TGTGCCAGCAGCCAAGTAGCGGGCCCCGGGGAGCTGTTTTTT
CASSQVAGPGELFF
>TRBJ2-2|TRBV5-1|.|.
TGCGCCAGCAGCTTGCAGGGTGGGTCTACCGGGGAGCTGTTTTTT
CASSLQGGSTGELFF
>TRBJ2-1|TRBV5-6|.|.
TGTGCCAGCAGCTTGGTCAGGGTTTACAATGAGCAGTTCTTC
CASSLVRVYNEQFF
>TRBJ1-3|TRBV24-1|few|TRBD1
TGTGCCACCAGTGGAACAGGGGATCCAGGAAACACCATATATTTT
CATSGTGDPGNTIYF
>TRBJ2-5|TRBV18|.|TRBD1
TGTGCCAGCTCACCCCTCGTAGGGGGCGGGGAGACCCAGTACTTC
CASSPLVGGGETQYF
>TRBJ1-1|TRBV13|.|TRBD1
TGTGCCAGCATAATACAGGGGGACACTGAAGCTTTCTTT
CASIIQGDTEAFF
>TRBJ1-2|TRBV5-6|.|.
TGTGCCAGCAGCTGGGGGCACCTTAACCACACCTTC
CASSWGHLNHTF
>TRBJ2-1|TRBV7-2|.|TRBD2
TGTGCCAGCAGCAGGACTAGCGCCCACAATGAGCAGTTCTTC
CASSRTSAHNEQFF
>TRBJ2-7|TRBV28|.|.
TGTGCCAGCAGTTTATCAGGGGCCAGGACCGATATCGAGCAGTACTTC
CASSLSGARTDIEQYF
>TRBJ2-6|TRBV2|.|.
TGTGCCAGCTCCCAGACTGGTTCTGGGGCCAACGTCCTGACTTTC
CASSQTGSGANVLTF
>TRBJ1-2|TRBV7-9|once|.
TGTGCCAGCAGATCGGGTACCTACTATGGCTACACCTTC
CASRSGTYYGYTF
>TRBJ2-1|TRBV10-2|.|TRBD2
TGCGCCAGCAGAAGCGGGGGGGCGGTGAATGAGCAGTTCTTC
CASRSGGAVNEQFF
>TRBJ1-2|TRBV19|.|.
TGTGCCAGTAATCCGGGAAGTCCTGGCTACACCTTC
CASNPGSPGYTF
>TRBJ2-5|TRBV7-2|.|TRBD2
TGTGCCAGCAGCTTAATAGGTAGCGGGACCTACCAAGAGACCCAGTACTTC
CASSLIGSGTYQETQYF
>TRBJ1-4|TRBV5-5|.|.
TGTGCCAGCAGCTTATCAGGGGTTTGGAATGAAAAACTGTTTTTT
CASSLSGVWNEKLFF
>TRBJ2-3|TRBV5-4|.|TRBD2
TGTGCCAGCAGCTTCTTTGGGACTAGCGGTTTTGATACGCAGTATTTT
CASSFFGTSGFDTQYF
>TRBJ1-3|TRBV9|.|.
TGTGCCAGCAGCGTAATGAGCAGGGTATCTGGAAACACCATATATTTT
CASSVMSRVSGNTIYF
>TRBJ1-4|TRBV18|.|.
TGTGCCAGCTCACCCCTGAGGGCTGGAACTAATGAAAAACTGTTTTTT
CASSPLRAGTNEKLFF
>TRBJ1-4|TRBV3-1/TRBV3-2|.|.
TGTGCCAGCAGCTTAAACCTCGGGGGTGATGAAAAACTGTTTTTT
CASSLNLGGDEKLFF
>TRBJ2-3|TRBV7-6|.|TRBD2
TGTGCCAGCAGCTTAACTAGCGGGGGCCGGTCAGATACGCAGTATTTT
CASSLTSGGRSDTQYF
>TRBJ2-3|TRBV19|.|.
TGTGCCAGTAGTATTACGGGGGGCACAGATACGCAGTATTTT
CASSITGGTDTQYF
>TRBJ1-2|TRBV2|.|.
TGTGCCAGCAGTGACTTAGTGTGGGAGGGGAATAATGACAATGGCTACACCTTC
CASSDLVWEGNNDNGYTF
>TRBJ2-1|TRBV24-1|.|.
TGTGCCACCAGTAGAGATAACAGAAACTACAATGAGCAGTTCTTC
CATSRDNRNYNEQFF
>TRBJ2-3|TRBV5-1|once|.
TGCGCCAGCCCCGGGAGTAGCACAGATACGCAGTATTTT
CASPGSSTDTQYF
>TRBJ1-5|TRBV15|.|.
TGTGCCACCAGCAGAGGAGCAGGGGTTGGTCAGCCCCAGCATTTT
CATSRGAGVGQPQHF
>TRBJ2-5|TRBV3-1/TRBV3-2|.|.
TGTGCCAGCAGCCAAGGCTCAGGTCTCCTGGAGACCCAGTACTTC
CASSQGSGLLETQYF
>TRBJ1-1|TRBV18|.|TRBD1
TGTGCCAGCTCGACCGGGACAGAGACTGAAGCTTTCTTT
CASSTGTETEAFF
>TRBJ2-7|TRBV2|.|.
TGTGCCAGCCTTTCAGGGTGGAGGGACGAGCAGTACTTC
CASLSGWRDEQYF
>TRBJ1-1|TRBV18|.|.
TGTGCCAGCTCACCACTCGGTGAGAACACTGAAGCTTTCTTT
CASSPLGENTEAFF
>TRBJ2-7|TRBV6-5|once|TRBD2
TGTGCCAGCAGTTACTCCGGGGGGTCGGCCTACGAGCAGTACTTC
CASSYSGGSAYEQYF
>TRBJ2-3|TRBV18|.|.
TGTGCCAGCTCACCATTGGGGCGTGCGGGGAGCACAGATACGCAGTATTTT
CASSPLGRAGSTDTQYF
>TRBJ2-4|TRBV19|.|TRBD2
TGTGCCAGTAAGAGCGGGAGTTTGACCAAAAACATTCAGTACTTC
CASKSGSLTKNIQYF
>TRBJ2-1|TRBV5-6|once|.
TGTGCCAGCAGCTTGGTTAGGCTAGACTCTAACAATGAGCAGTTCTTC
CASSLVRLDSNNEQFF
>TRBJ1-1|TRBV6-5|.|TRBD1
TGTGCCAGCACCCGACAGGGCTTCAACACTGAAGCTTTCTTT
CASTRQGFNTEAFF
>TRBJ1-6|TRBV9|.|.
TGTGCCAGCAGCGGTGAGAAACCGGGACAAAGCTCCTATAATTCACCCCTCCACTTT
CASSGEKPGQSSYNSPLHF
>TRBJ1-1|TRBV7-3|few|.
TGTGCCAGCAGCTTACAGGGTGAGACTGAAGCTTTCTTT
CASSLQGETEAFF
>TRBJ2-5|TRBV11-2|.|TRBD2
TGTGCCAGCAGCCGTCGAGGGACTAGCAGGAAAGAGACCCAGTACTTC
CASSRRGTSRKETQYF
>TRBJ2-1|TRBV4-1|.|TRBD2
TGCGCCAGCAGCCCTCGGGAGGACTCCTACAATGAGCAGTTCTTC
CASSPREDSYNEQFF
>TRBJ2-5|TRBV10-3|.|.
TGTGCCATCAGTGTTGGCGGGGAGACCCAGTACTTC
CAISVGGETQYF
>TRBJ2-2|TRBV6-5|.|.
TGTGCCAGCAGTTACTCTTTAGCCGGGGAGCTGTTTTTT
CASSYSLAGELFF
>TRBJ2-5|TRBV5-4|.|TRBD2
TGTGCCAGCAGTTTTGGCGGGGGAGAGACCCAGTACTTC
CASSFGGGETQYF
>TRBJ1-1|TRBV3-1/TRBV3-2|.|.
TGTGCCAGCAGCCAGGGAAGGGGCACTGAAGCTTTCTTT
CASSQGRGTEAFF
>TRBJ2-7|TRBV27|once|.
TGTGCCAGCAGTTCCAGCTCCAGGGGCGAGCAGTACTTC
CASSSSSRGEQYF
>TRBJ2-3|TRBV24-1|.|TRBD1
TGTGCCACCAGTTGGGGACAGGGGAGCACAGATACGCAGTATTTT
CATSWGQGSTDTQYF
>TRBJ1-1|TRBV11-1|.|TRBD1
TGTGCCAGCAGCGCCGGGGACAGGGGGTACACTGAAGCTTTCTTT
CASSAGDRGYTEAFF